These 23 T cell receptor beta chains were all obtained from the same sample, sequenced in a study of T cell repertoires in cytomegalovirus infection. TCRdb called the reads again in MiXCR, with one record for every CDR3 protein. The table lists 630,000 or so distinct CDR3 sequences, around 24% of them singletons, with 8% in the top ten. The sample taken for sequencing was CD8+ T cells from PBMCs. The receptors shown here come from a human donor in good health (CMV status not recorded). Some clones in this sample may be carry-over from other donors' samples.

This clonotype was detected many times. The chain has TRBV6-2 or TRBV6-3 and TRBJ1-6; D remains unclear. This CDR3 is built from 10 residues. In germline, CDR1 is MNHEY, CDR2 SVGEGT. Trimming removed 7 bases at V and 14 bases at J, with 9 bases between. This CDR3 is CASNGVALHF. As DNA, the CDR3 is TGTGCCAGCAATGGGGTTGCCCTCCACTTT.

This clonotype came up many times. The chain recombines TRBV7-6 with TRBJ2-5; possible D gene TRBD1, 6 bases. The V end lost 1 base, the J end lost 1 base, and 13 bases lay between the germline ends. This CDR3 spans 16 amino acids. Germline V lookup: CDR1 SGHVS, CDR2 FNYEAQ. The CDR3 coding sequence is TGTGCCAGCAGCTTAGGGGGACACCTCTTCCAAGAGACCCAGTACTTC. Protein sequence: CASSLGGHLFQETQYF.

The chain couples TRBV7-9 to TRBJ2-3, with 12 nucleotides matching TRBD2. This CDR3 is built from 19 residues. V dropped 5 bases and J dropped 1; count of bases not matched to a gene: 13. Per the germline V gene, CDR1 is SEHNR and CDR2 is FQNEAQ (reference sequence). The CDR3 loop reads CASSLLESSGGAGTDTQYF. CDR3 DNA: TGTGCCAGCAGCCTATTAGAGTCTAGCGGGGGGGCCGGCACAGATACGCAGTATTTT. Full variable domain (missing parts from reference TRBV7-9 and TRBJ2-3): DTGVSQNPRHKITKRGQNVTFRCDPISEHNRLYWYRQTLGQGPEFLTYFQNEAQLEKSRLLSDRFSAERPKGSFSTLEIQRTEQGDSAMYLCASSLLESSGGAGTDTQYFGPGTRLTVL.

Concerning this clonotype itself: A clone one base away is much larger, so this may be a read error. J is TRBJ2-3 and V is TRBV7-8; D possibly corresponds to TRBD1 (6 bases). The CDR3 loop spans 12 amino acids. Germline-derived CDR1 and CDR2 are SGHVS and FQNEAQ. This chain's CDR3 is CVSTFRGDTQYF. CDR3 nucleotide sequence: TGTGTCAGTACTTTCAGGGGCGATACGCAGTATTTT. Looking up the rest from reference TRBV7-8 and TRBJ2-3 gives the full variable domain: GAGVSQSPRYKVAKRGQDVALRCDPISGHVSLFWYQQALGQGPEFLTYFQNEAQLDKSGLPSDRFFAERPEGSVSTLKIQRTQQEDSAVYLCVSTFRGDTQYFGPGTRLTVL.

The sample holds many counts of this clonotype. The chain combines TRBV7-9 with TRBJ2-3, with TRBD1 identical over 9 bases. With V trimmed by 2 bases and J by 3 bases, 9 bases remained unmatched. The CDR3 sequence is 17 residues long. Germline CDR1 and CDR2: SEHNR and FQNEAQ (reference sequence). CDR3 residues: CASSLKARDRVTDTQYF. The CDR3 bases are TGTGCCAGCAGCTTAAAAGCACGGGACAGGGTAACAGATACGCAGTATTTT.

This clonotype was picked up a small number of times. The chain couples TRBV14 to TRBJ2-1, with D maybe TRBD2 (6 bases). Deletions cut 4 bases from V and 0 bases from J, with 13 bases between. This CDR3 contains 16 residues. The germline V gene has CDR1 SGHDN and CDR2 FVKESK. This CDR3 is CASSRFAGSSYNEQFF. In DNA form, the CDR3 reads TGTGCCAGCAGCCGTTTTGCGGGGTCCTCCTACAATGAGCAGTTCTTC.

The chain has TRBV9 and TRBJ1-1; 7 bases match TRBD1. CDR3 size: 15 residues. The V gene's germline CDR1 is SGDLS and CDR2 YYNGEE. The J segment lost 0 bases and the V segment lost 0 bases, leaving 2 bases of the junction unmatched. The CDR3 DNA is TGTGCCAGCAGCGTAGTTGGGACAGTGAACACTGAAGCTTTCTTT. It specifies CASSVVGTVNTEAFF.

On this clonotype: One junction end does not reproduce the germline sequence, and a read error may be involved. The chain joins TRBV19 to TRBJ2-1, with TRBD2 matching 15 bases. The CDR3 has 14 amino acids. Germline CDR1 and CDR2: LNHDA and SQIVND (reference sequence). CDR3 DNA: TGTGCCAGTCTGGGACTAGCGGGAGGCGGATTGACTGTCTTC. Protein sequence: CASLGLAGGGLTVF.

This clonotype was seen ten or more times. The CDR3 region has the DNA TGTGCCAGCAGCTTTTTCGGGGGAGACGAAGAGACCCAGTACTTC. As protein: CASSFFGGDEETQYF. This chain joins TRBV7-6 and TRBJ2-5; the D gene is possibly TRBD2 (6 bases). The CDR3 runs 15 residues. Per the germline V gene, CDR1 is SGHVS and CDR2 is FNYEAQ. The V gene lost 3 bases and the J gene lost 3 bases, with 14 bases spanning the gap. Drawing the rest from reference TRBV7-6 and TRBJ2-5, the complete variable domain is GAGVSQSPRYKVTKRGQDVALRCDPISGHVSLYWYRQALGQGPEFLTYFNYEAQQDKSGLPNDRFSAERPEGSISTLTIQRTEQRDSAMYRCASSFFGGDEETQYFGPGTRLLVL.

This clonotype was counted only a few times. This chain connects TRBV19 to TRBJ1-1; possible D gene TRBD1, 5 bases. The CDR3 runs to 13 residues. Germline V gene lookup returns CDR1 LNHDA and CDR2 SQIVND (reference sequence). The ends were cut back, 9 bases at V and 1 base at J, with 12 bases in the middle. The chain's CDR3 is CASPGRSNTEAFF. In DNA, the CDR3 is TGTGCCAGCCCAGGGCGGTCGAACACTGAAGCTTTCTTT.

Comments on this clonotype: At one end the junction does not follow the germline gene, possibly because of a read error. The V call is TRBV6-2 or TRBV6-3, the J call TRBJ2-2; D may be TRBD2 (5 bases). CDR3 size: 17 residues. Per the germline V gene, CDR1 is MNHEY and CDR2 is SVGEGT. The CDR3 reads CGSSYSKSSRNTGELFF. The CDR3 nucleotides are TGTGGCAGCAGTTACTCGAAGTCTAGCAGGAACACCGGGGAGCTGTTTTTT.

This clonotype was found a few times. V and J are TRBV9 and TRBJ2-1, with unresolved D. Germline loops: CDR1 SGDLS, CDR2 YYNGEE. V was pared by 5 bases and J by 8 bases, with 23 bases between. CDR3 length: 16 residues. Here the CDR3 reads CASSAEQSTTPDEQFF. CDR3 bases: TGTGCCAGCAGTGCCGAACAGTCCACAACACCGGATGAGCAGTTCTTC.

This chain joins TRBV20-1 and TRBJ2-2; D call uncertain. Germline loops: CDR1 DFQATT, CDR2 SNEGSKA (reference sequence). The CDR3 totals 13 residues. V was clipped by 0 bases and J by 3 bases, with 5 bases between them. CDR3 in DNA: TGCAGTGCTAGAGATTGGGACACCGGGGAGCTGTTTTTT. It yields the protein CSARDWDTGELFF.

The chain joins TRBV20-1 to TRBJ1-1; D is undetermined. Germline CDR1 is DFQATT and CDR2 is SNEGSKA (reference sequence). Trimming removed 3 bases at V and 3 bases at J, with 11 bases between. This CDR3 comprises 13 residues. The CDR3 DNA reads as TGCAGTGCTAGCCCTACAAGATACACTGAAGCTTTCTTT. Amino acid sequence: CSASPTRYTEAFF.

This clonotype was seen many times. The chain employs TRBV7-2 and TRBJ1-1, with 7 bases that match TRBD1. The germline CDR1 and CDR2 sequences are SGHTA and FQGNSA. The CDR3 length is 15 residues. The V segment lost 5 bases and the J segment 1 base; nucleotides outside the gene matches: 7. The DNA for the CDR3 is TGTGCCAGCAGCCCTAGGGACAGAAAGAACACTGAAGCTTTCTTT. Translation gives CASSPRDRKNTEAFF.

This clonotype was seen many times. The chain links TRBV14 to TRBJ1-1; the match to TRBD1 covers 8 bases. This CDR3 comprises 16 residues. Germline values: CDR1 SGHDN, CDR2 FVKESK. J lost 2 bases, V lost 3 bases, and 8 bases had no gene match. CDR3: CASSQYRGFVNTEAFF. The DNA of the CDR3 is TGTGCCAGCAGCCAGTACAGGGGGTTCGTTAACACTGAAGCTTTCTTT.

V and J are TRBV20-1 and TRBJ1-1; possible D gene TRBD1, 6 bases. This CDR3 contains 16 residues. CDR1 DFQATT and CDR2 SNEGSKA come from the germline V gene (reference sequence). V gave up 0 bases and J gave up 5 bases, with 19 bases separating them. The CDR3 reads CSARDPYREGYTEAFF. DNA for the CDR3: TGCAGTGCTAGAGATCCTTACAGGGAGGGTTATACTGAAGCTTTCTTT.

This rearrangement joins TRBV29-1 to TRBJ1-2; weak D call: TRBD1 (5 bases). CDR3 size: 11 residues. With 3 bases removed from V and 7 bases from J, the gap between germline ends came to 9 bases. Germline V gene sequence: CDR1 SQVTM, CDR2 ANQGSEA. Here the CDR3 reads CSVDLRVGYTF. CDR3 sequence (DNA): TGCAGCGTTGATCTCAGGGTTGGCTACACCTTC.

The rearrangement links TRBV29-1 to TRBJ1-1; D not certain. CDR1 is SQVTM, CDR2 ANQGSEA, per germline. V lost 5 bases, J lost 4 bases, and 11 bases lay in between. The CDR3 consists of 12 residues. The CDR3: CSVSGGLTEAFF. CDR3 nucleotide sequence: TGCAGCGTTTCTGGAGGTCTCACTGAAGCTTTCTTT.

The chain couples TRBV6-2 or TRBV6-3 to TRBJ2-2; 7 bases map to TRBD1. J was trimmed by 0 bases and V by 10 bases; bases with no gene match: 8. The germline V gene has CDR1 MNHEY and CDR2 SVGEGT. The CDR3 covers 15 residues. The CDR3 DNA follows: TGTGCCACCGAGGGGGCGGAGGCGAACACCGGGGAGCTGTTTTTT. Translation gives CATEGAEANTGELFF.

The chain has TRBV29-1 and TRBJ2-1; D gene unclear. Trimming took 4 bases from V and 3 from J, leaving 13 bases between them. Germline V gene lookup returns CDR1 SQVTM and CDR2 ANQGSEA. This CDR3 region has 14 residues. Written as DNA, the CDR3 is TGCAGCGTTGGCTGGGAAAACAGCTACAATGAGCAGTTCTTC. As protein: CSVGWENSYNEQFF.

This sequence joins TRBV12-5 and TRBJ1-1; TRBD1 might be the D (5 bases). The CDR3 contains 17 residues. CDR1 is LGHNT and CDR2 is FRNRAP in the germline V gene. Trimming stripped 3 bases from V and 2 bases from J, with 19 bases between. The CDR3 reads CASGFTTARGSNTEAFF. CDR3 bases: TGTGCTAGTGGTTTTACGACTGCTCGGGGGAGTAACACTGAAGCTTTCTTT.

This clonotype was observed at least ten times. The genes are TRBV7-2 and TRBJ2-5; D tentatively fits TRBD1 or TRBD2 (5 bases each). CDR1 SGHTA and CDR2 FQGNSA come from the germline V gene. V lost 5 bases to trimming and J lost 0 bases, with 10 bases between them. The CDR3 extends over 14 amino acids. CDR3 region: CASSPGRYQETQYF. CDR3 DNA sequence: TGTGCCAGCAGCCCGGGACGTTACCAAGAGACCCAGTACTTC.